This T cell receptor beta chain was found in a study of memory CD4+ T cells and cytomegalovirus serostatus. Clones were read by immunoSEQ multiplex PCR, and TCRdb kept only the in-frame ones, dropping some. Of approximately 65,000 clones in the sample, 60% to 80% were seen once. V was shortened by 4 bases and J by 0 bases, with 10 bases between the two germline ends. The CDR3 covers 14 residues. The germline gives CDR1 SGDLS, CDR2 YYNGEE. Single viable CD3+CD4+CD8-CD45RO+ cells were sorted as the memory CD4+ T cells. The chain carries TRBV9 and TRBJ1-2, with D unclear. This clonotype originated in an adult in good health and CMV-seronegative. Specimen: memory CD4+ T cells from blood. CDR3 bases: TGTGCCAGCAGCCCAGCGGGGTCTAACTATGGCTACACCTTC. Its translation: CASSPAGSNYGYTF. Full variable domain (missing parts from reference TRBV9 and TRBJ1-2): DSGVTQTPKHLITATGQRVTLRCSPRSGDLSVYWYQQSLDQGLQFLIQYYNGEERAKGNILERFSAQQFPDLHSELNLSSLELGDSALYFCASSPAGSNYGYTFGSGTRLTVV.